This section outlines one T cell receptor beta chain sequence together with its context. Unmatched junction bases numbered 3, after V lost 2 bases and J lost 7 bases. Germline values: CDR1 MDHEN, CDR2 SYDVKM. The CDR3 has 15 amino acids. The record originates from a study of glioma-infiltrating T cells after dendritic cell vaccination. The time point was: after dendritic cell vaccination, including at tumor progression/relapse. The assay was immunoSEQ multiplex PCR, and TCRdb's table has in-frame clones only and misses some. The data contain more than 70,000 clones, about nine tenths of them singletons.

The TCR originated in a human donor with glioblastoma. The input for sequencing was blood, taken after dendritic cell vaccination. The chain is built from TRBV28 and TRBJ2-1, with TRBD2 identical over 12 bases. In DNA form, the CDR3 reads TGTGCCAGCAGTTTAATGACTAGCGGGAGAAATGAGCAGTTCTTC. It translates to CASSLMTSGRNEQFF.